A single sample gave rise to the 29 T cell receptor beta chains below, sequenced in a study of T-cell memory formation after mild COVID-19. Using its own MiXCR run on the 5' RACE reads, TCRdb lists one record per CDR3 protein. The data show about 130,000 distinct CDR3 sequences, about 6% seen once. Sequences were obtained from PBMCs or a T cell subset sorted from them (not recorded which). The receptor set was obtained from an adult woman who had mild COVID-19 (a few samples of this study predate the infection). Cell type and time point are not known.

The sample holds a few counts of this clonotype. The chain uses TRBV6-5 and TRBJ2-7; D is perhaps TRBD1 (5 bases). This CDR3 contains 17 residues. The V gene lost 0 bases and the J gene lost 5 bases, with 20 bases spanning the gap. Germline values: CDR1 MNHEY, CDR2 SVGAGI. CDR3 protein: CASSYSSGQGYGHEQYF. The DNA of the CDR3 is TGTGCCAGCAGTTACTCCTCCGGGCAGGGCTACGGACACGAGCAGTACTTC.

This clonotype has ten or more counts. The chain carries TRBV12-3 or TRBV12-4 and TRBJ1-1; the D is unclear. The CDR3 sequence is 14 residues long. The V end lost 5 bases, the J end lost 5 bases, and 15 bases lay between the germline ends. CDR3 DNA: TGTGCCAGCAGTCGACCAGACATTAGGACTGAAGCTTTCTTT. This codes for CASSRPDIRTEAFF.

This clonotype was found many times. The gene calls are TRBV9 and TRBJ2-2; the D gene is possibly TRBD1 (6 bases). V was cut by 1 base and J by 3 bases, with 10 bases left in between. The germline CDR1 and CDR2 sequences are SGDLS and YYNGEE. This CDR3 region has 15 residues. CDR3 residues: CASSVRQDYTGELFF. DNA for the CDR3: TGTGCCAGCAGCGTACGACAGGATTACACCGGGGAGCTGTTTTTT.

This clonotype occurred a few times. The CDR3 DNA reads TGTGCCAGCAGCCTCGGGGCTAATGCACAAACCCAGCATTTT. Its translation is CASSLGANAQTQHF. This chain uses TRBV12-3 or TRBV12-4 with TRBJ1-5; TRBD1 might be the D (5 bases). The V and J ends lost 6 bases and 11 bases respectively, with 20 bases between them. This CDR3 has 14 amino acids.

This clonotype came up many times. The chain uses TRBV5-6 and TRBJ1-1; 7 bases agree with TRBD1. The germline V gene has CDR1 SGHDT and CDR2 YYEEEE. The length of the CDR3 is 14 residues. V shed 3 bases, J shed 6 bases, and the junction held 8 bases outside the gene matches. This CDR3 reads CASSSGTEGPEAFF. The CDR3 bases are TGTGCCAGCAGCTCCGGGACAGAGGGACCTGAAGCTTTCTTT. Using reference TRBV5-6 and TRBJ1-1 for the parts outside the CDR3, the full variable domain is DAGVTQSPTHLIKTRGQQVTLRCSPKSGHDTVSWYQQALGQGPQFIFQYYEEEERQRGNFPDRFSGHQFPNYSSELNVNALLLGDSALYLCASSSGTEGPEAFFGQGTRLTVV.

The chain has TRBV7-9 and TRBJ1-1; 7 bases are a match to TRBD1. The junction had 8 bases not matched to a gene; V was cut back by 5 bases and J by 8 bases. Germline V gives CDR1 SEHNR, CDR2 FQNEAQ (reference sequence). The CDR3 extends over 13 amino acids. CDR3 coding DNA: TGTGCCAGCAGCAGGGACAGCCCTGAGGAAGCTTTCTTT. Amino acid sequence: CASSRDSPEEAFF.

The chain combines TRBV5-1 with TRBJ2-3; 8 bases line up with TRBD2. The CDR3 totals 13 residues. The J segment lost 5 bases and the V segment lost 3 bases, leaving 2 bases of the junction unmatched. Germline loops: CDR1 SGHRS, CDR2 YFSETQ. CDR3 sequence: CASSWGTRDTQYF. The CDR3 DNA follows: TGCGCCAGCAGCTGGGGGACTAGAGATACGCAGTATTTT. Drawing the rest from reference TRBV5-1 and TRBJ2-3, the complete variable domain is KAGVTQTPRYLIKTRGQQVTLSCSPISGHRSVSWYQQTPGQGLQFLFEYFSETQRNKGNFPGRFSGRQFSNSRSEMNVSTLELGDSALYLCASSWGTRDTQYFGPGTRLTVL.

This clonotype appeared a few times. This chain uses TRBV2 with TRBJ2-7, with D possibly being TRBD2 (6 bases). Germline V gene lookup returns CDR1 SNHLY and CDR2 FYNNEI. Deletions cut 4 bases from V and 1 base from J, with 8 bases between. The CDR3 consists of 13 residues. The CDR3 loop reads CASSVGRSYEQYF. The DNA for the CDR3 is TGTGCCAGCAGTGTAGGGAGGTCCTACGAGCAGTACTTC.

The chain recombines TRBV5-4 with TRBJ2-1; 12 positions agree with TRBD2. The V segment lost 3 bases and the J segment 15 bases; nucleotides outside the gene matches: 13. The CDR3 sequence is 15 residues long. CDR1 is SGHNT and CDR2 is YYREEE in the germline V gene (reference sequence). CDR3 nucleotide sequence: TGTGCCAGCAGCTCTAGCGGGGGGGGCCTCTGGGGCCCGTTCTTC. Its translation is CASSSSGGGLWGPFF. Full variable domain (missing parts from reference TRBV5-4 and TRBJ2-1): ETGVTQSPTHLIKTRGQQVTLRCSSQSGHNTVSWYQQALGQGPQFIFQYYREEENGRGNFPPRFSGLQFPNYSSELNVNALELDDSALYLCASSSSGGGLWGPFFGPGTRLTVL.

CDR3 DNA: TGTGCCAGCTCACCAAGCGCAGGGTCCAACACCGGGGAGCTGTTTTTT. This sequence encodes CASSPSAGSNTGELFF. The chain combines TRBV18 with TRBJ2-2; D possibly corresponds to TRBD1 (5 bases). Per the germline V gene, CDR1 is KGHSH and CDR2 is LQKENI. The CDR3 extends over 16 amino acids. V was shortened by 2 bases and J by 2 bases, with 12 bases between the two germline ends. Full variable domain (remainder filled in from reference TRBV18 and TRBJ2-2): NAGVMQNPRHLVRRRGQEARLRCSPMKGHSHVYWYRQLPEEGLKFMVYLQKENIIDESGMPKERFSAEFPKEGPSILRIQQVVRGDSAAYFCASSPSAGSNTGELFFGEGSRLTVL.

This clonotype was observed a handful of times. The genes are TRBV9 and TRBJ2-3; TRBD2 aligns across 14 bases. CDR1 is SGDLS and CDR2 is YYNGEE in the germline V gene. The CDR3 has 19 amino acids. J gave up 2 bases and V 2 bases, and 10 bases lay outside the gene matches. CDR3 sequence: CASSVGLAGGVENTDTQYF. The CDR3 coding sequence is TGTGCCAGCAGCGTTGGACTAGCGGGAGGAGTTGAGAACACAGATACGCAGTATTTT.

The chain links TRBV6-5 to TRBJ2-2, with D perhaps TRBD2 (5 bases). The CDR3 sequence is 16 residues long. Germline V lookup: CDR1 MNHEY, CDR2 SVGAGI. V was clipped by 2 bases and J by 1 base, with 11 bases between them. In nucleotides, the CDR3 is TGTGCCAGCAGTTACGAGGGCCTCAGGAACACCGGGGAGCTGTTTTTT. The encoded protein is CASSYEGLRNTGELFF.

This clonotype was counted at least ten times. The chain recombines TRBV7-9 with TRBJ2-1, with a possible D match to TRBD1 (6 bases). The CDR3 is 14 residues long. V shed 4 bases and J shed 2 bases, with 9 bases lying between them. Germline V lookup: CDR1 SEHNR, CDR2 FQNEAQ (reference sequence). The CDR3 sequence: CASSSEGAYNEQFF. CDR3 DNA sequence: TGTGCCAGCAGCTCCGAGGGGGCCTACAATGAGCAGTTCTTC.

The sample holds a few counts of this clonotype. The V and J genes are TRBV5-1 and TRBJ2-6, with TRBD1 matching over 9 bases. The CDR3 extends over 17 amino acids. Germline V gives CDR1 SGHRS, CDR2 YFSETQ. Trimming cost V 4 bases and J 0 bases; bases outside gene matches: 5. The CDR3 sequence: CASSTGQGSSGANVLTF. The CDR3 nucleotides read TGCGCCAGCAGCACCGGACAGGGGAGCTCTGGGGCCAACGTCCTGACTTTC.

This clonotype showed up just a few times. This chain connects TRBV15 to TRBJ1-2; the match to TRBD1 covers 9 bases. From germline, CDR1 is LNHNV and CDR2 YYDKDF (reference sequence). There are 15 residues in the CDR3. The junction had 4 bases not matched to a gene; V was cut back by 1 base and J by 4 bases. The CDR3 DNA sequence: TGTGCCACCAGCAGAGGGGGACAGGGAGGCTATGGCTACACCTTC. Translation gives CATSRGGQGGYGYTF.

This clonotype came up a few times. The CDR3 here is CASSPSRKGQGTTGELFF. In DNA, the CDR3 is TGTGCCAGCTCACCAAGTCGGAAGGGACAGGGAACCACCGGGGAGCTGTTTTTT. This rearrangement joins TRBV18 to TRBJ2-2; TRBD1 aligns across 9 bases. This CDR3 is built from 18 residues. J gave up 4 bases and V 2 bases, and 11 bases lay outside the gene matches. The V gene's germline CDR1 is KGHSH and CDR2 LQKENI.

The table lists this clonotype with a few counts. The CDR3 spells CSASRGPGETQYF. The CDR3 DNA reads TGCAGTGCTAGCAGGGGGCCGGGAGAGACCCAGTACTTC. The chain joins TRBV20-1 to TRBJ2-5, with TRBD1 matching over 8 bases. CDR1 DFQATT and CDR2 SNEGSKA come from the germline V gene (reference sequence). The CDR3 spans 13 residues. Trimming removed 3 bases from V and 4 bases from J; junction bases left unmatched: 4.

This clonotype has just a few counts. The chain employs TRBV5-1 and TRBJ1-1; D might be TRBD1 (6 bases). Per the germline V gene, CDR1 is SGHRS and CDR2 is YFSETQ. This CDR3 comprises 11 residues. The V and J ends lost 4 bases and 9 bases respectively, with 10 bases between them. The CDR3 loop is CASSPGQKAFF. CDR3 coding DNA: TGCGCCAGCAGCCCCGGACAGAAAGCTTTCTTT.

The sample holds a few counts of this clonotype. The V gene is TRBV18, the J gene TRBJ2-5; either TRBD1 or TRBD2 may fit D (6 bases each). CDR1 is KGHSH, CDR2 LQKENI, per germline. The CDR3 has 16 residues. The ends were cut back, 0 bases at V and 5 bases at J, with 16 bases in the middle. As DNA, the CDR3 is TGTGCCAGCTCACCACCGGAGGGGGTTGGGTCGGAGACCCAGTACTTC. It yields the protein CASSPPEGVGSETQYF.

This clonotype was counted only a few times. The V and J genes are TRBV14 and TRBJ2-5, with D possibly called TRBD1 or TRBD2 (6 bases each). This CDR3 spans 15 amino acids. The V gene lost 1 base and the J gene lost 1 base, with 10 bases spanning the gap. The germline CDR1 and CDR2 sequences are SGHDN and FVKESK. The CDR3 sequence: CASSQVGGLQETQYF. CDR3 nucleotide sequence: TGTGCCAGCAGCCAAGTAGGGGGGCTCCAAGAGACCCAGTACTTC.

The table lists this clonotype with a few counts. In DNA, the CDR3 is TGCGCCAGCCTGCCCTCTAGACAGGGGGCCAGGGATGGCTACACCTTC. Protein product: CASLPSRQGARDGYTF. V gene TRBV4-3 combines with J gene TRBJ1-2, with TRBD1 matching 10 bases. Germline CDR1 and CDR2: LGHNA and YSLEER. The ends lost 8 bases at V and 6 bases at J; junction bases unmatched: 15. This CDR3 region has 16 residues.

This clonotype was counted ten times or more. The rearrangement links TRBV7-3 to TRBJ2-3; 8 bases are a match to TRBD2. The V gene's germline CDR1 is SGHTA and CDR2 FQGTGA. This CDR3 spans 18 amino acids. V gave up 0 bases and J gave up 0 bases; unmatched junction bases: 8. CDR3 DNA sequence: TGTGCCAGCAGCTTAACGTTCAGCGGGGGTGGGAGCACAGATACGCAGTATTTT. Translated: CASSLTFSGGGSTDTQYF.

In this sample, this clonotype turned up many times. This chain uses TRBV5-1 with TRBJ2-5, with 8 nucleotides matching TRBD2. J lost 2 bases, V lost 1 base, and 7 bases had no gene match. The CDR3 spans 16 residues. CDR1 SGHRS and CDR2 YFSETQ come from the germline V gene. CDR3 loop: CASSLNGGAGQETQYF. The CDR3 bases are TGCGCCAGCAGCTTGAACGGGGGGGCAGGTCAAGAGACCCAGTACTTC.

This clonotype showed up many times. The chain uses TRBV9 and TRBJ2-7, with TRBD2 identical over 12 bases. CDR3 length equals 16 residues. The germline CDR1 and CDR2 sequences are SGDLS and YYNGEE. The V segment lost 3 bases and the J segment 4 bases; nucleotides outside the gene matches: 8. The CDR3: CASSATGTSGPYEQYF. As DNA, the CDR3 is TGTGCCAGCAGCGCGACCGGGACTAGCGGGCCATACGAGCAGTACTTC.

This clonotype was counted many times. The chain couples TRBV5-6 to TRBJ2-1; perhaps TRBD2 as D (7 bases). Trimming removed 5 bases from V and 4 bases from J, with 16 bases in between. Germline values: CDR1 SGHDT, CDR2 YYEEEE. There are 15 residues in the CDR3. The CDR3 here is CASSIPGGAYNEQFF. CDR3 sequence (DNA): TGTGCCAGCAGTATCCCGGGGGGCGCTTACAATGAGCAGTTCTTC.

The CDR3 region has the DNA TGTGCCAGCAGTTTTAGGGTCGATAATGAGCAGTTCTTC. Translated, it gives CASSFRVDNEQFF. The rearrangement uses TRBV12-3 or TRBV12-4 and TRBJ2-1; D gene ambiguous. With 3 bases removed from V and 7 bases from J, the gap between germline ends came to 10 bases. CDR3 length: 13 residues.

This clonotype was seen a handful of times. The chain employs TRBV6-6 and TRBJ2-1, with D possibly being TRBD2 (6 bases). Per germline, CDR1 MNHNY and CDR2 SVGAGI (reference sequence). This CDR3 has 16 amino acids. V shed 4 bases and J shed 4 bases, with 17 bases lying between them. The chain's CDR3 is CASSFPGTAIYNEQFF. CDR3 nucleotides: TGTGCCAGCAGTTTCCCCGGGACTGCCATTTACAATGAGCAGTTCTTC.

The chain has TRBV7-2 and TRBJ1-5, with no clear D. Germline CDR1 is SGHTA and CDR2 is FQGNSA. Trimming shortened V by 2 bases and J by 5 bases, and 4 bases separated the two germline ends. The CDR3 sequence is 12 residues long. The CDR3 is CASSLYHQPQHF. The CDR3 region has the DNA TGTGCCAGCAGCTTATATCATCAGCCCCAGCATTTT.

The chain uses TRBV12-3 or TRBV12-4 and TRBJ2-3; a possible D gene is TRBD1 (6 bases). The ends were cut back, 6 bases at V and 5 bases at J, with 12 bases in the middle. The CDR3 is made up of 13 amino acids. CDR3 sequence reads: CASRGGFVDTQYF. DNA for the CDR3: TGTGCCAGCAGAGGGGGTTTCGTAGATACGCAGTATTTT.